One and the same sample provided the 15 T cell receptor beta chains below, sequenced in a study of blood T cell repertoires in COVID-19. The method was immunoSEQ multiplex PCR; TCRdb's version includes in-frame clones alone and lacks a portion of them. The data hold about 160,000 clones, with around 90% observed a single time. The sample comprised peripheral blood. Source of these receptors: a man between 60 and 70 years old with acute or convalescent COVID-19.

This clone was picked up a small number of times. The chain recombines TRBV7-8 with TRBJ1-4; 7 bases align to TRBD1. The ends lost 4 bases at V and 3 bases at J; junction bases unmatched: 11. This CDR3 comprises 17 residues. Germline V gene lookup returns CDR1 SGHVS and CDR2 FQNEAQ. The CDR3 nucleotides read TGTGCCAGCAGCTCCCTTGCCCTGACAGGGTCTAATGAAAAACTGTTTTTT. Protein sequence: CASSSLALTGSNEKLFF.

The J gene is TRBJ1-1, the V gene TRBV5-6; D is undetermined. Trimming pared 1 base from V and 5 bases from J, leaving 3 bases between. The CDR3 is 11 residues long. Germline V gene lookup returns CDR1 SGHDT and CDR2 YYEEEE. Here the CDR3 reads CASSLRTEAFF. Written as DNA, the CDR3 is TGTGCCAGCAGCTTGCGGACTGAAGCTTTCTTT.

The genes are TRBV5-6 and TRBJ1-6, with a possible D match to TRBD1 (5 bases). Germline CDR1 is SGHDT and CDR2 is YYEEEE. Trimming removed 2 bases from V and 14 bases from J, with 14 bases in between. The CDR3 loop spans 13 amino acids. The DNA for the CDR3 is TGTGCCAGCAGCTTACGGGGGAGGAATACCCTCCACTTT. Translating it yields CASSLRGRNTLHF.

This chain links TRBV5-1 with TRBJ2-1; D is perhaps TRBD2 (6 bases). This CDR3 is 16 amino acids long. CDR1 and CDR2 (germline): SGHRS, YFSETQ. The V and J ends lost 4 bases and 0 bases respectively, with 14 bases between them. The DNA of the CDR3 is TGCGCCAGCAGCCTGAGCACCGGGGGCTCCTACAATGAGCAGTTCTTC. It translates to CASSLSTGGSYNEQFF.

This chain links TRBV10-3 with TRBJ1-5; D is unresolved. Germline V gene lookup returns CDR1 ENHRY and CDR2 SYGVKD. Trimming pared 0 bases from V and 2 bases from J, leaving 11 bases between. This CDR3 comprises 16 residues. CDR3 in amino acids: CAISESGLQGNQPQHF. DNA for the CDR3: TGTGCCATCAGTGAGTCGGGTCTGCAGGGCAATCAGCCCCAGCATTTT.

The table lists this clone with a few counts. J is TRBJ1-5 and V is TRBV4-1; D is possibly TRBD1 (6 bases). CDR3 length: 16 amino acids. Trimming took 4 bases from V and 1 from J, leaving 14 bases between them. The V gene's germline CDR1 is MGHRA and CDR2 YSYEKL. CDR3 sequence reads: CASSPGYTGSNQPQHF. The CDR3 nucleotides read TGCGCCAGCAGCCCTGGATACACAGGGAGCAATCAGCCCCAGCATTTT.

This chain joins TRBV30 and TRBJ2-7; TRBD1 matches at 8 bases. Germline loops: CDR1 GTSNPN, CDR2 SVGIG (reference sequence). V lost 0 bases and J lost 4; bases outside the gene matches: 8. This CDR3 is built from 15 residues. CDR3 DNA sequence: TGTGCCTGGAGTGTAGCCGGACAGGGATTTTACGAGCAGTACTTC. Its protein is CAWSVAGQGFYEQYF.

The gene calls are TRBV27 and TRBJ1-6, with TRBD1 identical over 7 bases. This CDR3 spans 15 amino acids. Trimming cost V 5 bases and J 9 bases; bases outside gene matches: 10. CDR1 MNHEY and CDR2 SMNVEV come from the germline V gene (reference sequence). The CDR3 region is CASSPGAGGTSPLHF. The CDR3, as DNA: TGTGCCAGCAGTCCCGGAGCAGGGGGTACTTCACCCCTCCACTTT.

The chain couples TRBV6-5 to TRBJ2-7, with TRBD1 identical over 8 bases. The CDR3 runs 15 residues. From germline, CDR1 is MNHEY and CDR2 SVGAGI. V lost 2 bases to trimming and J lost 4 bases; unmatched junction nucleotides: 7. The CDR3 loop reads CASSYKAGGRYEQYF. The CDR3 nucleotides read TGTGCCAGCAGTTACAAGGCAGGGGGCAGGTACGAGCAGTACTTC.

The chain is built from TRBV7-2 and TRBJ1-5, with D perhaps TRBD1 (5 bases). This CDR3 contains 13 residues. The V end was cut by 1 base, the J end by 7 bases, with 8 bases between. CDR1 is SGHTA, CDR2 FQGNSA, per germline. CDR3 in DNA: TGTGCCAGCAGCTTAGTGGCAGGGCAGCCCCAGCATTTT. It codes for CASSLVAGQPQHF.

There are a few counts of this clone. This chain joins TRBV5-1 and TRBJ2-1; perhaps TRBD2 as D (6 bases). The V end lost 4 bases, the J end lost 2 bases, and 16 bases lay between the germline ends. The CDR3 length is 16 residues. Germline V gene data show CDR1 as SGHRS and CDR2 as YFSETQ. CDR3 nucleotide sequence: TGCGCCAGCAGCCTGCGGGGCGAGGCCCCCTACAATGAGCAGTTCTTC. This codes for CASSLRGEAPYNEQFF.

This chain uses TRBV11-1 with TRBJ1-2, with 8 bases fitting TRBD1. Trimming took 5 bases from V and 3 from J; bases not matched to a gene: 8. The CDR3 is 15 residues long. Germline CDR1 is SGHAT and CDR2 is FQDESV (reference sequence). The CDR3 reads CASSRETQGDYGYTF. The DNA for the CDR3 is TGTGCCAGCAGCCGAGAGACACAGGGGGACTATGGCTACACCTTC.

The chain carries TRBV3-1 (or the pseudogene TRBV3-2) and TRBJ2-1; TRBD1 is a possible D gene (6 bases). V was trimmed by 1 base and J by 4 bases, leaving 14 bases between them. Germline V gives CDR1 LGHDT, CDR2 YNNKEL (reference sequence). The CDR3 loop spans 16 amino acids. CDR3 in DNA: TGTGCCAGCAGCCAAGGTAACGTGGGACAATACAATGAGCAGTTCTTC. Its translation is CASSQGNVGQYNEQFF.

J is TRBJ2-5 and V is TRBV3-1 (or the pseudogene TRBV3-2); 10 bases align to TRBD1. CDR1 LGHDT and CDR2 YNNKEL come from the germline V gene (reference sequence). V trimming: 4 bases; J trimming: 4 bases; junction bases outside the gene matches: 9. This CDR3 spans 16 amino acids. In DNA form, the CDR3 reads TGTGCCAGCAGCCGCCGCGGGACAGGGGTTTCAGAGACCCAGTACTTC. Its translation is CASSRRGTGVSETQYF.

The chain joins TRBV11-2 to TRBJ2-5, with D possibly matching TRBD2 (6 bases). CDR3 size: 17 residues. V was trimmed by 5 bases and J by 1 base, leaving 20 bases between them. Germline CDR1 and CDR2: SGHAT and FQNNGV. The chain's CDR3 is CASSPTVGGRPQETQYF. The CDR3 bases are TGTGCCAGCAGCCCAACGGTCGGGGGTCGTCCCCAAGAGACCCAGTACTTC.